This T cell receptor beta chain came from a study of Ad26.COV2.S vaccination and SARS-CoV-2 variants. Indicated treatment: roughly 18 received Ad26.COV2.S at low or high dose, single or two shots; roughly five received placebo; per-sample allocation not given. Each sample was drawn 63 days after the first injection (of vaccine or placebo). Measured with immunoSEQ multiplex PCR; TCRdb has only the in-frame clones, and not every one. There are about 420,000 clones in the sample; 88% occur only once, and 3.6% lies in the top ten. The receptor's source is a person aged 18 to 65 who received the Ad26.COV2.S COVID-19 vaccine or a placebo. The sample in question was peripheral blood, obtained in a trial of Ad26.COV2.S vaccine versus placebo.

This CDR3 reads CASSQDWGLSGNTIYF. The CDR3 DNA sequence: TGTGCCAGCAGCCAAGATTGGGGACTCTCTGGAAACACCATATATTTT. The chain combines TRBV4-2 with TRBJ1-3, with D possibly being TRBD1 (5 bases). Germline V gene sequence: CDR1 LGHNA, CDR2 YNFKEQ. Deletions cut 0 bases from V and 0 bases from J, with 9 bases between. CDR3 length: 16 amino acids.